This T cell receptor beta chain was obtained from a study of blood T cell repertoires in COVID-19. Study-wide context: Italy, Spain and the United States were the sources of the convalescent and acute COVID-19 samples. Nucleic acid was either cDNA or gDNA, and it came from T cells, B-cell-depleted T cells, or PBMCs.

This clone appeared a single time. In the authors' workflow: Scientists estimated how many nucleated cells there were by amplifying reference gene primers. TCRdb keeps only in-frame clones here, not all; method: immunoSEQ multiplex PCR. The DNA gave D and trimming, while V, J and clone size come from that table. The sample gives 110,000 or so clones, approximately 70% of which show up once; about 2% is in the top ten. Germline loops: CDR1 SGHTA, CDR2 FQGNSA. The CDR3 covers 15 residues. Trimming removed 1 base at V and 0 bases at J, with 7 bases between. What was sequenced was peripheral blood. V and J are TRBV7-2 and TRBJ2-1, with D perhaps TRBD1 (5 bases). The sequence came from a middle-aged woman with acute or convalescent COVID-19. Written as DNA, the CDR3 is TGTGCCAGCAGCTTAGACCAGGGCTCCTACAATGAGCAGTTCTTC. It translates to CASSLDQGSYNEQFF.